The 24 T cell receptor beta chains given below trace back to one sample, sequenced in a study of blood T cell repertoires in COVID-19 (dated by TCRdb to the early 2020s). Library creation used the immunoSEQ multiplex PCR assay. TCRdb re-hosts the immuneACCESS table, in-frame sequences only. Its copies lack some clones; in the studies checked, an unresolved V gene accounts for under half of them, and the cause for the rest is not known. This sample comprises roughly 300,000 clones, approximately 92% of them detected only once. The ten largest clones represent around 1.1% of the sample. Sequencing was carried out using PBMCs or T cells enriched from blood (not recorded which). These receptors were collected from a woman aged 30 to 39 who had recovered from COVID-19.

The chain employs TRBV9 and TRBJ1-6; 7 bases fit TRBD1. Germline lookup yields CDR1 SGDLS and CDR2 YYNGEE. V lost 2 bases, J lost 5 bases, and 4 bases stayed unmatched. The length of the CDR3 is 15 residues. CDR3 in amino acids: CASSVTGSNNSPLHF. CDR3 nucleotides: TGTGCCAGCAGCGTGACAGGGTCGAATAATTCACCCCTCCACTTT.

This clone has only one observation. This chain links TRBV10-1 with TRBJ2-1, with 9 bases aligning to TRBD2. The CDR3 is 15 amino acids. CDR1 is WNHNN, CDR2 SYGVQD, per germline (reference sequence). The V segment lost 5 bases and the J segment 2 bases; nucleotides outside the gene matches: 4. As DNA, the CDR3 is TGCGCCAGCAGTTCTAGACTAGCGGCCTACAATGAGCAGTTCTTC. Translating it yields CASSSRLAAYNEQFF.

The CDR3 DNA is TGTGCCATAACCGGGACTAGCGGTACAGATACGCAGTATTTT. Translation: CAITGTSGTDTQYF. The rearrangement joins TRBV19 to TRBJ2-3; 11 bases agree with TRBD2. CDR3 size: 14 residues. Germline V gene sequence: CDR1 LNHDA, CDR2 SQIVND (reference sequence). The V segment lost 10 bases and the J segment 3 bases; nucleotides outside the gene matches: 6.

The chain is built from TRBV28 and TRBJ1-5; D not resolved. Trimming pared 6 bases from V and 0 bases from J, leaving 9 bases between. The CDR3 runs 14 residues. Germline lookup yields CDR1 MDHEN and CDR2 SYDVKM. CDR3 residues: CASSERDSNQPQHF. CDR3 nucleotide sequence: TGTGCCAGCAGCGAACGGGATAGCAATCAGCCCCAGCATTTT.

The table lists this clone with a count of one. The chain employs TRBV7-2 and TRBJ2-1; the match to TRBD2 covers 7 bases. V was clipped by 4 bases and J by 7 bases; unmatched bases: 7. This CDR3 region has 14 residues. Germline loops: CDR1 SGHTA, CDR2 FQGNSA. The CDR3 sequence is CASSSQRLANEQFF. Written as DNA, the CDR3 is TGTGCCAGCAGCTCACAGAGACTAGCAAATGAGCAGTTCTTC.

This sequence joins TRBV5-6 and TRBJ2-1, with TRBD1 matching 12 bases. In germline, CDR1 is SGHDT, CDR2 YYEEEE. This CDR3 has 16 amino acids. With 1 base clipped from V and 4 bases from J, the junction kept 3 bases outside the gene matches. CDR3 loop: CASSLWGQGAYNEQFF. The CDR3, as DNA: TGTGCCAGCAGCTTGTGGGGACAGGGGGCATACAATGAGCAGTTCTTC.

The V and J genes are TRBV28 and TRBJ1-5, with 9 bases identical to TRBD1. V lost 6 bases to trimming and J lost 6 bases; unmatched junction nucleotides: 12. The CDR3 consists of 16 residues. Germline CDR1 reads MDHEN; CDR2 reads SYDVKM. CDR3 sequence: CASRPLPGTGSQPQHF. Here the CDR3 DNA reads TGTGCCAGCAGGCCCCTTCCCGGGACAGGGAGTCAGCCCCAGCATTTT.

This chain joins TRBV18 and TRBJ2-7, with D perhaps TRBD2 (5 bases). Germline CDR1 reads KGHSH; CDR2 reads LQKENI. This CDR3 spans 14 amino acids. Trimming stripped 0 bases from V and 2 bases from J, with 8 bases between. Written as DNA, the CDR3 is TGTGCCAGCTCACCACCCAATAGCGCCTACGAGCAGTACTTC. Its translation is CASSPPNSAYEQYF.

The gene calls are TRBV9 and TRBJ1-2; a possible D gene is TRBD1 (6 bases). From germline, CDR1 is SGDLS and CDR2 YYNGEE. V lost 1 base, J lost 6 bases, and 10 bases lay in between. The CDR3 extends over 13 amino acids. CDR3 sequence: CASSVQGFHGYTF. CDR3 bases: TGTGCCAGCAGCGTACAGGGGTTTCATGGCTACACCTTC.

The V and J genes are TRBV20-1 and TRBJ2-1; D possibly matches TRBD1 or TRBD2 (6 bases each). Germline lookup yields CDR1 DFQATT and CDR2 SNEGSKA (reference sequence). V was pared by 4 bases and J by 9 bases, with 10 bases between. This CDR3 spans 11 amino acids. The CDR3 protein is CSAKEGGEQFF. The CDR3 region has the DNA TGCAGTGCTAAAGAGGGGGGTGAGCAGTTCTTC.

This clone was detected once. CDR3 sequence: CASSMALAGGSSYEQYF. The CDR3 DNA follows: TGTGCCAGTAGTATGGCGCTAGCGGGAGGGAGCTCCTACGAGCAGTACTTC. The chain recombines TRBV19 with TRBJ2-7, with 12 bases aligning to TRBD2. The junction had 6 bases not matched to a gene; V was cut back by 3 bases and J by 0 bases. Germline-derived CDR1 and CDR2 are LNHDA and SQIVND (reference sequence). The length of the CDR3 is 17 residues. The whole variable domain, filled in from reference TRBV19 and TRBJ2-7, reads DGGITQSPKYLFRKEGQNVTLSCEQNLNHDAMYWYRQDPGQGLRLIYYSQIVNDFQKGDIAEGYSVSREKKESFPLTVTSAQKNPTAFYLCASSMALAGGSSYEQYFGPGTRLTVT.

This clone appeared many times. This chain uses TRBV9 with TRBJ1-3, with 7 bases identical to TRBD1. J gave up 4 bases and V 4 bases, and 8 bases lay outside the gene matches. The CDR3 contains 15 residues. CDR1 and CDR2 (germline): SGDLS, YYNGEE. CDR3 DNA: TGTGCCAGCAGCCGGGAGGGGGCTGGAGGAAACACCATATATTTT. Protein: CASSREGAGGNTIYF. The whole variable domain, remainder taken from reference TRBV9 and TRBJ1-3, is DSGVTQTPKHLITATGQRVTLRCSPRSGDLSVYWYQQSLDQGLQFLIQYYNGEERAKGNILERFSAQQFPDLHSELNLSSLELGDSALYFCASSREGAGGNTIYFGEGSWLTVV.

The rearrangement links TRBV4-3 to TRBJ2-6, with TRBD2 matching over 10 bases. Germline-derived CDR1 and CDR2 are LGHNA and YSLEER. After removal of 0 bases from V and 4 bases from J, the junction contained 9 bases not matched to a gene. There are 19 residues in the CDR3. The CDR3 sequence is CASSQDPAGGPGGANVLTF. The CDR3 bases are TGCGCCAGCAGCCAAGATCCAGCGGGAGGGCCCGGGGGGGCCAACGTCCTGACTTTC.

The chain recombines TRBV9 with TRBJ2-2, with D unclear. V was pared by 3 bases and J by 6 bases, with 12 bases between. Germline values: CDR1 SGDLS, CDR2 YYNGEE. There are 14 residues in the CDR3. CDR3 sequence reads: CASSGTPGPGELFF. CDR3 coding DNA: TGTGCCAGCAGCGGAACCCCGGGTCCCGGGGAGCTGTTTTTT.

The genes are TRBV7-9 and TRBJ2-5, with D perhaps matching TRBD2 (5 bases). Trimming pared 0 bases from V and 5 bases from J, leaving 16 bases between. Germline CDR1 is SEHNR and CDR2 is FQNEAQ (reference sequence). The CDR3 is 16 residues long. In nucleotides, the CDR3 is TGTGCCAGCAGCTTAGCGTCCCGGCGACCGGGGGAGACCCAGTACTTC. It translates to CASSLASRRPGETQYF.

CDR3 nucleotides: TGTGCCAGCAGCTTAGAAGGGGCCAACACCGGGGAGCTGTTTTTT. It codes for CASSLEGANTGELFF. V gene TRBV7-2 combines with J gene TRBJ2-2; tentative D call: TRBD1 (5 bases). CDR1 and CDR2 (germline): SGHTA, FQGNSA. The CDR3 is 15 residues long. V shed 1 base and J shed 2 bases, with 8 bases lying between them.

The CDR3: CASTASYSNQPQHF. The DNA of the CDR3 is TGTGCCAGTACAGCATCTTATAGCAATCAGCCCCAGCATTTT. The rearrangement uses TRBV2 and TRBJ1-5; no firm D call. V lost 9 bases, J lost 0 bases, and 12 bases lay in between. Germline lookup yields CDR1 SNHLY and CDR2 FYNNEI. This CDR3 region has 14 residues. Full variable domain (rest looked up from reference TRBV2 and TRBJ1-5): EPEVTQTPSHQVTQMGQEVILRCVPISNHLYFYWYRQILGQKVEFLVSFYNNEISEKSEIFDDQFSVERPDGSNFTLKIRSTKLEDSAMYFCASTASYSNQPQHFGDGTRLSIL.

In DNA form, the CDR3 reads TGTGCCAGCAGCCCTGGACAGGGGCGGGTATTTAACGAAAAACTGTTTTTT. Translation gives CASSPGQGRVFNEKLFF. The chain is built from TRBV5-6 and TRBJ1-4, with TRBD1 identical over 9 bases. The J segment lost 8 bases and the V segment lost 4 bases, leaving 15 bases of the junction unmatched. The CDR3 consists of 17 residues. CDR1 is SGHDT and CDR2 is YYEEEE in the germline V gene.

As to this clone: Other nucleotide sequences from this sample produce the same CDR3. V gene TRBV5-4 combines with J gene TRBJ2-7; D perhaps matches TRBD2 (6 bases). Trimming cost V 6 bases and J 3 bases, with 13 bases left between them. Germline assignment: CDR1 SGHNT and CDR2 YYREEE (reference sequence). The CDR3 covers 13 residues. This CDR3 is CASTIGGSYEQYF. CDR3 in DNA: TGTGCCAGCACCATAGGAGGGAGCTACGAGCAGTACTTC.

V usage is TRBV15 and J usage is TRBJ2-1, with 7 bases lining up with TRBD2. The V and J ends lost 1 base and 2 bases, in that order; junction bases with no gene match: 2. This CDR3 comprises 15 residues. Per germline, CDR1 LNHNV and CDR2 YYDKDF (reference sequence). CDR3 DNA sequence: TGTGCCACCAGCAGAGTAGCGGGTGCCTACAATGAGCAGTTCTTC. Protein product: CATSRVAGAYNEQFF.

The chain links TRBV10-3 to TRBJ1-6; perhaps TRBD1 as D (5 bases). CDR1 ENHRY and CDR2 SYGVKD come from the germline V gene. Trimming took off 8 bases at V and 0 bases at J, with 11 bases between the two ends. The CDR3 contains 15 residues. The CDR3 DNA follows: TGTGCCATCCGGGAGGGGTACTCCTATAATTCACCCCTCCACTTT. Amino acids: CAIREGYSYNSPLHF.

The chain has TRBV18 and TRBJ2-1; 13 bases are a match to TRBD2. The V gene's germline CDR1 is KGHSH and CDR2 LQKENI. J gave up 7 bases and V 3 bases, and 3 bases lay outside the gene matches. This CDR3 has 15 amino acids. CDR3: CASSPGTSGMNEQFF. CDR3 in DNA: TGTGCCAGCTCACCCGGGACTAGCGGGATGAATGAGCAGTTCTTC.

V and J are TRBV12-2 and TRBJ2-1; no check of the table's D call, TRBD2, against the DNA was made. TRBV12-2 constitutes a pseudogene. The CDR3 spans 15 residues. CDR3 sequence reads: CASRFPRLEDNEQFF. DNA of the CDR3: TGTGCAAGTCGCTTCCCGCGTTTGGAGGACAATGAGCAGTTCTTC.

The CDR3 DNA reads TGTGCCTGGAGCGGGACAGTACAAGAGACCCAGTACTTC. This translates into CAWSGTVQETQYF. The chain links TRBV30 to TRBJ2-5; 7 bases are shared with TRBD1. The CDR3 runs 13 residues. From germline, CDR1 is GTSNPN and CDR2 SVGIG (reference sequence). The J segment lost 2 bases and the V segment lost 3 bases, leaving 3 bases of the junction unmatched.